A single T cell receptor beta chain is shown here with its context. These data are taken from a study of PD-L1 blockade in urothelial cancer. About the study: Patients commenced intravenous atezolizumab, 1,200 mg every 3 weeks, in the mid-2010s. Earlier, patients had received 0 to 3 chemotherapy regimens. A median of about 140,000 T cells was found in the blood samples.

The CDR3 runs 14 residues. Trimming removed 7 bases from V and 7 bases from J, with 16 bases in between. In each PCR, synthetic TCR analog templates were spiked in. This table comes from immunoSEQ multiplex PCR, and its TCRdb copy is limited to in-frame clones, with some not included. The top ten clones hold around 2.9% of a sample with some 47,000 clones, approximately 82% of them seen once. The input for sequencing was PBMCs, taken around atezolizumab (anti-PD-L1) treatment. The chain has TRBV23-1 and TRBJ2-2; perhaps TRBD2 as D (6 bases). TRBV23-1 is marked as an open reading frame, function uncertain. The clonotype was recovered from a man in his 70s with urothelial cancer. CDR3: CASMEGLVNGELFF. In DNA, the CDR3 is TGCGCCAGCATGGAGGGCCTCGTGAACGGGGAGCTGTTTTTT.